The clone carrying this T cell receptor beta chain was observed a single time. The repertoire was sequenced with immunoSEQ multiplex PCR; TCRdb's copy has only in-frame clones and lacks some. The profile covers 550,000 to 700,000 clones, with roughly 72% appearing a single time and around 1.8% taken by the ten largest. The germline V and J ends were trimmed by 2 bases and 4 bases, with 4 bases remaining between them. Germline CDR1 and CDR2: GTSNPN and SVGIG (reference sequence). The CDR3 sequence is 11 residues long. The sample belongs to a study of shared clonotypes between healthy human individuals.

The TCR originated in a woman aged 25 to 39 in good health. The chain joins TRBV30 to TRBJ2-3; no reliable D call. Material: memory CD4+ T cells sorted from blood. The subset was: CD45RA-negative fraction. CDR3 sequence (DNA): TGTGCCTGGAGTCTATCAGATACGCAGTATTTT. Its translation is CAWSLSDTQYF.